A single TCR beta chain is shown here with its context. Germline V gene lookup returns CDR1 MNHEY and CDR2 SVGAGI. The CDR3 is 14 residues long. Deletions cut 5 bases from V and 5 bases from J, with 12 bases between. In the original workflow: Estimates of nucleated cell counts were drawn from the amplification of reference gene primers. Sequencing used immunoSEQ multiplex PCR; TCRdb keeps in-frame clones, though not all of them. Clonal size and the V and J genes are those of that table, whereas D and trimming came from the DNA. This sample has fewer than 250,000 clones; roughly 86% occur once, and the top ten carry 2.5% to 3%. This specimen belongs to a study of blood T cell repertoires in COVID-19. Study-level information: COVID-19 samples collected from the United States, Italy and Spain covered acute and convalescent phases. The cDNA or gDNA used as material had been derived from T cells, B-cell-depleted T cells, or PBMCs.

The sample comprised PBMCs or T cells enriched from blood (not recorded which). The sequence derives from a woman aged 25-40 years with acute COVID-19. The chain employs TRBV6-5 and TRBJ1-4; D ambiguous. The CDR3 coding sequence is TGTGCCAGCAGTCAACAAAGGGAGAATGAAAAACTGTTTTTT. This gives the protein CASSQQRENEKLFF.